The 9 T cell receptor beta chains presented below share a single source sample, sequenced in a study of T cells in women clearing cervical HPV infection. The assay was immunoSEQ multiplex PCR, and TCRdb's table has in-frame clones only and misses some. The sample is made up of over 30,000 clones, and the top ten hold 4.8% of it. Source material: blood buffy coat. The source is a woman between 18 and 75 years old with a cervical HPV16 infection that either progressed to CIN3+ or cleared (not recorded which).

For this clone: The DNA ends 3 residues before the CDR3 does, and the rest of the CDR3 is filled in from the germline J gene. The J gene is TRBJ2-5, the V gene TRBV18, with 7 bases matching TRBD1. Germline V gives CDR1 KGHSH, CDR2 LQKENI. This CDR3 spans 15 amino acids. V dropped 0 bases and J dropped 1; count of bases not matched to a gene: 2. The CDR3 reads CASSPPTGLQETQYF. The covered CDR3 bases are TGTGCCAGCTCACCACCGACAGGGCTCCAAGAGACC.

In regard to this clone: The CDR3 end is not reached by the read, which stops 3 residues before it; the germline J gene fills it in. The chain combines TRBV18 with TRBJ1-5; D unclear. The V gene lost 6 bases and the J gene lost 7 bases, with 13 bases spanning the gap. CDR1 and CDR2 from the germline V gene are KGHSH and LQKENI. The CDR3 extends over 13 amino acids. CDR3 in amino acids: CASSDTLEQPQHF. The CDR3 bases that were read are TGTGCCAGCTCCGACACCTTGGAACAGCCC.

On this clone itself: With the read ending 3 residues before the CDR3 end, the germline J gene is used to fill in that end. This chain joins TRBV2 and TRBJ1-5, with a tentative D call TRBD1 (6 bases). The CDR3 sequence is 14 residues long. The ends were cut back, 3 bases at V and 3 bases at J, with 9 bases in the middle. The germline V gene has CDR1 SNHLY and CDR2 FYNNEI. Partial CDR3 DNA: TGTGCCAGCAGTGATGGACAGCTCAATCAGCCC. It is translated as CASSDGQLNQP. The entire CDR3 is CASSDGQLNQPQHF.

With respect to this clone: The CDR3 is cut off 3 residues early in the read; its end comes from the germline J gene. The chain employs TRBV5-4 and TRBJ1-3; 9 bases match TRBD1. The CDR3 length is 15 residues. Germline CDR1 is SGHNT and CDR2 is YYREEE (reference sequence). The V gene end was trimmed by 4 bases and the J gene end by 3 bases; junction bases not matched to a gene: 5. Partial CDR3 DNA: TGTGCCAGCAGCCAACAGGGGGCCGGTGGAAACACC. Protein: CASSQQGAGGNT. Given in full, the CDR3 is CASSQQGAGGNTIYF.

Notes on this clone: The sequenced fragment ends 3 residues before the CDR3 boundary, so the rest is inferred from the germline J gene. This chain connects TRBV11-2 to TRBJ1-1; D call uncertain. The CDR3 has 13 amino acids. Germline CDR1 and CDR2: SGHAT and FQNNGV. The V end was cut by 2 bases, the J end by 4 bases, with 8 bases between. CDR3 bases read: TGTGCCAGCAGCTTACCGGGTCGCACTGAA. It is translated as CASSLPGRTE. The complete CDR3 reads CASSLPGRTEAFF.

On this clone itself: The read gets to within 3 residues of the CDR3 end, and the germline J gene fills in the rest. The J gene is TRBJ1-5, the V gene TRBV19, with D possibly TRBD1 on 5 matching bases. There are 15 residues in the CDR3. Trimming removed 5 bases at V and 4 bases at J, with 15 bases between. Germline V gene lookup returns CDR1 LNHDA and CDR2 SQIVND (reference sequence). The CDR3 sequence is CASSRPGRGNQPQHF. The CDR3 bases that were read are TGTGCCAGTAGTCGCCCGGGCCGGGGGAATCAGCCC.

Concerning this clone itself: The read finishes 3 residues shy of the CDR3 end, and the germline J gene is used to complete it. V and J are TRBV2 and TRBJ2-7; TRBD2 might be the D (5 bases). The CDR3 loop spans 10 amino acids. The germline V gene has CDR1 SNHLY and CDR2 FYNNEI. V was clipped by 5 bases and J by 6 bases, with 5 bases between them. Incomplete CDR3 DNA: TGTGCCAGCAGTACTAGCGAG. Protein sequence: CASSTSE. The CDR3 as a whole reads CASSTSEQYF.

Remarks on this clone: The read comes to an end 3 residues before the CDR3 does, leaving the germline J gene to fill in the end. This chain uses TRBV5-1 with TRBJ2-3, with D possibly TRBD1 on 5 matching bases. Per the germline V gene, CDR1 is SGHRS and CDR2 is YFSETQ. CDR3 size: 14 residues. Trimming left V 7 bases short and J 0 bases short, with 12 bases between. The CDR3 loop is CASADKGSTDTQYF. CDR3 DNA (partial): TGCGCCAGCGCCGATAAGGGGAGCACAGATACG.

In the case of this clone: Read data end 3 residues before the CDR3 end; the end is taken from the germline J gene. This chain links TRBV11-2 with TRBJ2-1; D may correspond to TRBD1 or TRBD2 (6 bases each). The CDR3 loop spans 15 amino acids. The V and J ends lost 5 bases and 5 bases respectively, with 16 bases between them. Germline V gene sequence: CDR1 SGHAT, CDR2 FQNNGV. The covered CDR3 bases are TGTGCCAGCAGCGCTCAGGGGAGGACTGACAATGAG. It codes for CASSAQGRTDNE. The whole CDR3 region reads CASSAQGRTDNEQFF.